This TCR beta chain was retrieved from a study of human T cells and chemical hapten exposure. Study-wide points: TCRs exceeding a frequency of 1 in 1000 stayed unchanged under DPC sensitization.

Trimming left V 0 bases short and J 5 bases short, with 13 bases between. Germline V gene sequence: CDR1 SGHRS, CDR2 YFSETQ. The CDR3 sequence is 15 residues long. As originally analysed: Sequenced samples showed a median of approximately 100,000 TCRs each, with counts running from about 20,000 to 690,000. From the RACE reads, TCRdb called clonotypes with MiXCR, one entry per CDR3 protein. The V and J calls shown here were made by TCRdb, not taken from the authors' results. The table shows fewer than 85,000 distinct CDR3 sequences, with around 8.7% occurring only once. Indicated time point: healthy volunteer bleed at 6 weeks. The starting material, unfractionated whole blood, was used for total RNA extraction. This clonotype was found a few times. Its antigen is undetermined.

This sequence was found in a male donor in good health. Some clones in this sample may be carry-over from other donors' samples. The sequenced sample was whole blood. J is TRBJ2-3 and V is TRBV5-1; no clear D gene. The CDR3 DNA follows: TGCGCCAGCAGCTTGGAAGTGTCCGCCAGAGATACGCAGTATTTT. This sequence encodes CASSLEVSARDTQYF.